Each of the 18 T cell receptor beta chains below was sequenced from the same sample in a study of blood T cell repertoires in COVID-19. Clones were read by immunoSEQ multiplex PCR, and TCRdb kept only the in-frame ones, dropping some. This repertoire shows approximately 170,000 clones, 80% to 85% found once; its top ten account for about 2.7%. Sequenced sample: peripheral blood. All receptors derive from a human donor with acute or convalescent COVID-19. The donor label of this sample is uncertain.

The chain links TRBV19 to TRBJ1-6, with D maybe TRBD1 (6 bases). The CDR3 is 18 amino acids. Per germline, CDR1 LNHDA and CDR2 SQIVND (reference sequence). Trimming shortened V by 4 bases and J by 3 bases, and 19 bases separated the two germline ends. The CDR3 nucleotides read TGTGCCAGTAGTACCTCAGCTAGGGGGAACGGCTATAATTCACCCCTCCACTTT. It encodes CASSTSARGNGYNSPLHF.

This clone was seen just once. The chain recombines TRBV12-5 with TRBJ1-5, with D unclear. The CDR3 loop spans 12 amino acids. Deletions cut 2 bases from V and 5 bases from J, with 4 bases between. Germline lookup yields CDR1 LGHNT and CDR2 FRNRAP. CDR3 DNA sequence: TGTGCTAGTGGTTTGTATGATCAGCCCCAGCATTTT. It yields the protein CASGLYDQPQHF.

The V and J genes are TRBV2 and TRBJ2-3, with 11 nucleotides matching TRBD2. The CDR3 spans 15 residues. V dropped 7 bases and J dropped 6; count of bases not matched to a gene: 9. The germline gives CDR1 SNHLY, CDR2 FYNNEI. The CDR3 DNA reads TGTGCCAGCAAGCGGGAGGCTAGCGGGGGGGATACGCAGTATTTT. Encoded protein: CASKREASGGDTQYF.

The DNA for the CDR3 is TGTGCCAGCAGCGATCCTCTACAGGGAAAGGGGAATGAGCAGTTCTTC. This encodes CASSDPLQGKGNEQFF. V and J are TRBV5-8 and TRBJ2-1, with D maybe TRBD1 (6 bases). Germline CDR1 reads SGHTS; CDR2 reads YDEGEE. With 4 bases removed from V and 7 bases from J, the gap between germline ends came to 21 bases. CDR3 length equals 16 residues.

V usage is TRBV6-5 and J usage is TRBJ2-2; 8 nucleotides agree with TRBD2. The length of the CDR3 is 15 residues. CDR1 is MNHEY and CDR2 is SVGAGI in the germline V gene. J gave up 4 bases and V 6 bases, and 7 bases lay outside the gene matches. CDR3 nucleotides: TGTGCCAGCAGGACCCGGGGGGGGCCCACCGGGGAGCTGTTTTTT. Protein: CASRTRGGPTGELFF.

This clone was counted only a few times. The DNA of the CDR3 is TGTGCCAGCAGCGAAAGGATACAGGGCAACGAGCAGTACTTC. Translation: CASSERIQGNEQYF. This sequence joins TRBV9 and TRBJ2-7, with a possible D match to TRBD1 (6 bases). V shed 3 bases and J shed 5 bases, with 15 bases lying between them. Germline loops: CDR1 SGDLS, CDR2 YYNGEE. The CDR3 runs to 14 residues.

The chain has TRBV2 and TRBJ2-3, with no clear D. CDR1 and CDR2 (germline): SNHLY, FYNNEI. The CDR3 sequence is 13 residues long. Trimming cost V 5 bases and J 2 bases, with 8 bases left between them. CDR3 coding DNA: TGTGCCAGCAGTCCCCCATTCACAGATACGCAGTATTTT. Translating gives CASSPPFTDTQYF.

V is TRBV6-5 and J is TRBJ1-5; TRBD1 might be the D (5 bases). This CDR3 is 13 amino acids long. Germline V gene lookup returns CDR1 MNHEY and CDR2 SVGAGI. The germline V and J ends were trimmed by 10 bases and 1 base, with 11 bases remaining between them. For the CDR3, the DNA is TGTGCCATTGCGACAGCCAGCAATCAGCCCCAGCATTTT. This encodes CAIATASNQPQHF.

The chain carries TRBV9 and TRBJ2-3; tentative D call: TRBD2 (7 bases). Between the trimmed V and J ends, which lost 3 bases and 5 bases, there was a span of 22 bases. The germline CDR1 and CDR2 sequences are SGDLS and YYNGEE. The CDR3 runs to 17 residues. CDR3 region: CASSATPAGAGGDTQYF. For the CDR3, the DNA is TGTGCCAGCAGCGCGACCCCCGCGGGGGCTGGCGGAGATACGCAGTATTTT.

V usage is TRBV5-1 and J usage is TRBJ2-2; D gene ambiguous. V lost 0 bases and J 1 base, leaving 7 bases between the germline ends. This CDR3 region has 15 residues. CDR1 and CDR2 (germline): SGHRS, YFSETQ. CDR3 residues: CASSLGSLNTGELFF. DNA for the CDR3: TGCGCCAGCAGCTTGGGCAGTTTGAACACCGGGGAGCTGTTTTTT. Full variable domain (remainder filled in from reference TRBV5-1 and TRBJ2-2): KAGVTQTPRYLIKTRGQQVTLSCSPISGHRSVSWYQQTPGQGLQFLFEYFSETQRNKGNFPGRFSGRQFSNSRSEMNVSTLELGDSALYLCASSLGSLNTGELFFGEGSRLTVL.

The chain couples TRBV5-8 to TRBJ1-1, with 9 bases aligning to TRBD1. The CDR3 runs 14 residues. The V and J ends lost 5 bases and 2 bases, in that order; junction bases with no gene match: 4. In germline, CDR1 is SGHTS, CDR2 YDEGEE. In DNA form, the CDR3 reads TGTGCCAGCAGTAGACAGGGGGGAAACACTGAAGCTTTCTTT. Protein sequence: CASSRQGGNTEAFF.

About this clone itself: Other DNA sequences of this sample code for an identical CDR3. V usage is TRBV2 and J usage is TRBJ2-5; D gene ambiguous. Between the trimmed V and J ends, which lost 5 bases and 2 bases, there was a span of 3 bases. The CDR3 runs 11 residues. Germline V gene data show CDR1 as SNHLY and CDR2 as FYNNEI. The CDR3 loop is CASSPQETQYF. The CDR3, as DNA: TGTGCCAGCAGTCCACAAGAGACCCAGTACTTC.

The CDR3 loop is CASSFSGSGGPKYEQYF. The CDR3 coding sequence is TGTGCCAGCAGCTTTTCCGGATCGGGAGGGCCTAAATACGAGCAGTACTTC. The rearrangement links TRBV11-2 to TRBJ2-7; 8 positions match TRBD2. V was clipped by 3 bases and J by 4 bases; unmatched bases: 14. This CDR3 is built from 17 residues. Per the germline V gene, CDR1 is SGHAT and CDR2 is FQNNGV.

The chain joins TRBV19 to TRBJ2-1; 9 bases match TRBD1. Trimming took 9 bases from V and 8 from J; bases not matched to a gene: 14. Germline V gene lookup returns CDR1 LNHDA and CDR2 SQIVND (reference sequence). The CDR3 contains 15 residues. CDR3 sequence: CASGPPQGASDEQFF. The DNA of the CDR3 is TGTGCCAGCGGGCCGCCACAGGGGGCGAGCGATGAGCAGTTCTTC.

The chain combines TRBV21-1 with TRBJ1-1; the DNA was not compared with TRBD1, the D call given in the table. TRBV21-1 is a known pseudogene. The CDR3 has 11 residues. The DNA for the CDR3 is TGTGCCAGCAGAACAGTAACTGAAGCTTTCTTT. It codes for CASRTVTEAFF.

Points on this clone: Other DNA sequences in the sample encode the same CDR3. The chain couples TRBV7-9 to TRBJ1-2; no clear D gene. The CDR3 totals 11 residues. The V end lost 5 bases, the J end lost 7 bases, and 8 bases lay between the germline ends. Germline loops: CDR1 SEHNR, CDR2 FQNEAQ (reference sequence). For the CDR3, the DNA is TGTGCCAGCAGCCGGGAAAGTGGCTACACCTTC. Amino acid sequence: CASSRESGYTF.

The chain uses TRBV11-3 and TRBJ1-1, with 10 bases matching TRBD1. The CDR3 is 18 residues long. V shed 3 bases, J shed 3 bases, and the junction held 13 bases outside the gene matches. CDR1 is SGHNT, CDR2 YENEEA, per germline. CDR3 sequence reads: CASSFPGQGRLIHTEAFF. The CDR3 DNA sequence: TGTGCCAGCAGCTTCCCGGGACAGGGGCGCCTGATTCACACTGAAGCTTTCTTT.

The gene calls are TRBV5-1 and TRBJ2-1, with TRBD2 as a possible D gene (7 bases). Germline CDR1 SGHRS, CDR2 YFSETQ. V was clipped by 0 bases and J by 9 bases, with 10 bases between them. This CDR3 is built from 13 residues. In DNA form, the CDR3 reads TGCGCCAGCAGCTTGGCCGGGGGGCGTGAGCAGTTCTTC. Its protein product is CASSLAGGREQFF.